The entry that follows covers one T cell receptor (beta chain) sequence. The RNA, about 0.45 to 1 ug, was put through reverse transcription using random hexamers. Amplification of TCR beta CDR3 by immunoSEQ multiplex PCR spanned 54 Vbeta and 13 Jbeta. TCRdb fed the immunoSEQ multiplex PCR reads into MiXCR, producing one record per CDR3 protein. The profile shows about 200,000 distinct CDR3 sequences, around 95% of them singletons. These data come from a study of CD8 T cells in Susac syndrome. From germline, CDR1 is LGHNA and CDR2 YNFKEQ. The CDR3 is 15 residues long. The J segment lost 6 bases and the V segment lost 4 bases, leaving 8 bases of the junction unmatched.

Sequencing was carried out using CD4+ T cells from PBMCs. This sequence originates from a human donor with multiple sclerosis. The chain uses TRBV4-2 and TRBJ2-1, with 8 bases that match TRBD2. CDR3 sequence reads: CASSLAGGWINEQFF. The CDR3 nucleotides read TGTGCCAGCAGCCTGGCGGGGGGATGGATCAATGAGCAGTTCTTC.